The 3 T cell receptor beta chains below all came from one sample that was sequenced in a study of OX40 agonist ivuxolimab in advanced cancers. Produced via immunoSEQ multiplex PCR; TCRdb's table is partial and in-frame only. The profile shows some 61,000 clones, around 89% of them singletons. The source was CD4+ or CD8+ T cells sorted from blood, collected in a trial of the OX40 agonist ivuxolimab. These receptors all come from an adult with an advanced solid tumor such as melanoma, head and neck, liver or kidney cancer.

The V gene is TRBV10-3, the J gene TRBJ2-7, with a weak D call TRBD2 (6 bases). CDR3 length equals 14 residues. Germline V gene data show CDR1 as ENHRY and CDR2 as SYGVKD. The V end lost 3 bases, the J end lost 4 bases, and 13 bases lay between the germline ends. The CDR3 region has the DNA TGTGCCATCAGTGAACGGGGGAACGGGTACGAGCAGTACTTC. Amino acid sequence: CAISERGNGYEQYF.

The chain combines TRBV28 with TRBJ1-5; no definite D call. The germline CDR1 and CDR2 sequences are MDHEN and SYDVKM. V was trimmed by 8 bases and J by 3 bases, leaving 11 bases between them. This CDR3 has 13 residues. CDR3 residues: CASQGRDNQPQHF. The CDR3 DNA is TGTGCCAGCCAAGGACGAGACAATCAGCCCCAGCATTTT.

As regards this clone: At one end the junction does not follow the germline gene, possibly because of a read error. This chain uses TRBV7-7 with TRBJ2-1, with 9 positions matching TRBD2. CDR1 and CDR2 from the germline V gene are SSHAT and FNYEAQ (reference sequence). The CDR3 has 13 residues. CDR3 residues: CASSRSGSGEQFF. CDR3 DNA: TGTGCTAGCAGCCGTAGCGGGAGTGGTGAGCAGTTCTTC.